Detailed here is one T cell receptor beta chain. The sample comes from a study of somatic mutations in cytotoxic T cells in rheumatoid arthritis. The J segment lost 4 bases and the V segment lost 1 base, leaving 4 bases of the junction unmatched. This CDR3 has 16 residues. CDR1 is SEHNR, CDR2 FQNEAQ, per germline (reference sequence). Produced via immunoSEQ multiplex PCR; TCRdb's table is partial and in-frame only. The table lists more than 15,000 clones, approximately 82% of them singletons. The specimen sequenced was CD8+ T cells sorted from blood. The TCR sequence derives from an adult with rheumatoid arthritis. The chain employs TRBV7-9 and TRBJ2-1; 10 positions match TRBD2. CDR3 region: CASSLVLAGEYNEQFF. The CDR3 DNA is TGTGCCAGCAGCTTAGTTCTAGCGGGAGAGTACAATGAGCAGTTCTTC.